This T cell receptor (beta chain) was observed in a study of T cells in Graves' hyperthyroidism and ophthalmopathy. Background on the study: Peripheral blood collection took place at initial diagnosis, before any treatment. Whole-study findings and limits: Peripheral blood also featured most of the thyroid clonotypes expanded above 0.001. The model predicted ophthalmopathy a median approximately six months before onset.

The CDR3 extends over 14 amino acids. Germline V lookup: CDR1 LNHDA, CDR2 SQIVND (reference sequence). The V end lost 8 bases, the J end lost 3 bases, and 16 bases lay between the germline ends. Amplified TCR beta CDR3 regions came from RNA transcripts. The TCR CDR3 was amplified in a first-round RT-PCR using the HTBI primer set. TCRdb fed the multiplex PCR reads into MiXCR, producing one record per CDR3 protein. Of 500,000 to 650,000 distinct CDR3 sequences listed, 20% were seen once; the top ten hold 40% to 50%. Concerning this clonotype itself: Its antigen is currently unknown.

The sequencing input was blood. The clonotype originates from a middle-aged man with Graves' ophthalmopathy. The chain uses TRBV19 and TRBJ1-2; the D gene is possibly TRBD1 (5 bases). CDR3 sequence (DNA): TGTGCCAGTGACCGTGGGCCCAGGGACTATGGCTACACCTTC. The encoded protein is CASDRGPRDYGYTF.